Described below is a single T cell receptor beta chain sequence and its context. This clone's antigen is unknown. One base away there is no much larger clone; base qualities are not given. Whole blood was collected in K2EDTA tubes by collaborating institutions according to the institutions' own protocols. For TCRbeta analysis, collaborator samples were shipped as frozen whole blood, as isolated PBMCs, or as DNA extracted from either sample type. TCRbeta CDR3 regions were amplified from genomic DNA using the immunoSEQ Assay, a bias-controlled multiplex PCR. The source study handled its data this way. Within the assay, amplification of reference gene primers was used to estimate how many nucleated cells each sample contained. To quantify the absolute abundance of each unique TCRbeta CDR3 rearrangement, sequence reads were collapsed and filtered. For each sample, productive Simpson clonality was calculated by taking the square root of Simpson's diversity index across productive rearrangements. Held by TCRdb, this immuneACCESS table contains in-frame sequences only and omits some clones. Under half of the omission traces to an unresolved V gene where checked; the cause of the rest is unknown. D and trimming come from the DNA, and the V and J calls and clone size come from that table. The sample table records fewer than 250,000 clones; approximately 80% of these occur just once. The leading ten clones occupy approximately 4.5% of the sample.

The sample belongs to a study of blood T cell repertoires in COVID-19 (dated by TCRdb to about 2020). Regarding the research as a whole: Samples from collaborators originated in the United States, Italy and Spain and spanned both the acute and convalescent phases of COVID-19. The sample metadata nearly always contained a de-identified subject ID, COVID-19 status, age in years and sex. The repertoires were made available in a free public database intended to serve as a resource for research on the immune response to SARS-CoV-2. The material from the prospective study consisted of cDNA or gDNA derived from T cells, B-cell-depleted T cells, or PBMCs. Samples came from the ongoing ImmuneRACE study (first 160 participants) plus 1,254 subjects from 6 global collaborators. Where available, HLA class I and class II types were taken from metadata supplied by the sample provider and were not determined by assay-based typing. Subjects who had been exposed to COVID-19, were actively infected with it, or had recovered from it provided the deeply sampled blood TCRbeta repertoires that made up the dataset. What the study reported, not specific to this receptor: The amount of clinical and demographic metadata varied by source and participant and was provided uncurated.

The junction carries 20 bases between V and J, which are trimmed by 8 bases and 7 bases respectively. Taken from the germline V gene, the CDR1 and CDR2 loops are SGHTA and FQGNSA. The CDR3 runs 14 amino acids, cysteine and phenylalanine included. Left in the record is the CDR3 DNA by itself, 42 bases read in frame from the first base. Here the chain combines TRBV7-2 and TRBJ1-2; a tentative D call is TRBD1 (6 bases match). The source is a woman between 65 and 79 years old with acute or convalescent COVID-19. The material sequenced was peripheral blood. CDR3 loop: CASSSMGAFGGYTF. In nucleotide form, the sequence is TGTGCCAGCTCATCAATGGGGGCTTTCGGTGGCTACACCTTC.